The 23 T cell receptor beta chains presented below share a single source sample, sequenced in a study of blood T cell repertoires in COVID-19. TCRdb's table, derived via immunoSEQ multiplex PCR, lists solely in-frame clones and lacks some. The table lists about 130,000 clones, 86% of them singletons. Sequencing was done on a sample of peripheral blood. The receptors were gathered from a human donor in a cohort sampled during active COVID-19.

CDR3 coding DNA: TGTGCCAGCAGTCCTTATGGAGGGAAGGACGAGCAGTACTTC. Its protein product is CASSPYGGKDEQYF. This rearrangement joins TRBV27 to TRBJ2-7; weak D call: TRBD2 (6 bases). The V and J ends lost 5 bases and 5 bases respectively, with 16 bases between them. This CDR3 region has 14 residues. CDR1 is MNHEY, CDR2 SMNVEV, per germline (reference sequence).

The chain is built from TRBV13 and TRBJ2-1; TRBD2 aligns across 8 bases. The CDR3 extends over 15 amino acids. Germline loops: CDR1 PRHDT, CDR2 FYEKMQ (reference sequence). V shed 1 base and J 9 bases; nucleotides not matched to a gene: 8. The CDR3 loop reads CASSLVAGGPSEQFF. Here the CDR3 DNA reads TGTGCCAGCAGCTTAGTGGCGGGGGGCCCTAGTGAGCAGTTCTTC.

The chain joins TRBV7-9 to TRBJ1-1; possible D gene TRBD1, 6 bases. V lost 0 bases, J lost 6 bases, and 14 bases lay in between. The CDR3 runs 15 residues. CDR1 and CDR2 (germline): SEHNR, FQNEAQ (reference sequence). CDR3 DNA sequence: TGTGCCAGCAGCTTAGCTGGCAGGGGCTTCGCTGAAGCTTTCTTT. Amino acid sequence: CASSLAGRGFAEAFF.

The rearrangement joins TRBV4-1 to TRBJ2-7; TRBD2 is a possible D gene (5 bases). Deletions cut 0 bases from V and 11 bases from J, with 11 bases between. Germline CDR1 and CDR2: MGHRA and YSYEKL. The CDR3 is made up of 12 amino acids. CDR3 protein: CASSQDQQREYF. For the CDR3, the DNA is TGCGCCAGCAGCCAAGATCAGCAGAGGGAGTACTTC.

V gene TRBV20-1 combines with J gene TRBJ2-1; 10 bases are a match to TRBD2. The CDR3 extends over 14 amino acids. V shed 3 bases, J shed 7 bases, and the junction held 6 bases outside the gene matches. Germline V gene data show CDR1 as DFQATT and CDR2 as SNEGSKA (reference sequence). CDR3 DNA sequence: TGCAGTGCTAGTTCGGGGACTAGCGCGAATGAGCAGTTCTTC. It is translated as CSASSGTSANEQFF.

This sequence joins TRBV5-1 and TRBJ1-6; no clear D. The CDR3 runs 16 residues. The germline V and J ends were trimmed by 0 bases and 3 bases, with 10 bases remaining between them. CDR1 SGHRS and CDR2 YFSETQ come from the germline V gene. DNA of the CDR3: TGCGCCAGCAGCTTGGCGATCGGGGACTATAATTCACCCCTCCACTTT. It encodes CASSLAIGDYNSPLHF.

This clone was recorded a few times. The J gene is TRBJ2-6, the V gene TRBV7-2; D uncertain. V dropped 3 bases and J dropped 2 bases, with 8 bases sitting between them. The germline gives CDR1 SGHTA, CDR2 FQGNSA. The CDR3 is 15 amino acids. The CDR3: CASSFVGAGANVLTF. The CDR3, as DNA: TGTGCCAGCAGCTTCGTCGGTGCTGGGGCCAACGTCCTGACTTTC.

The V gene is TRBV3-1 (or the pseudogene TRBV3-2), the J gene TRBJ2-1; possible D gene TRBD1, 5 bases. The germline V and J ends were trimmed by 3 bases and 13 bases, with 13 bases remaining between them. Germline V gene data show CDR1 as LGHDT and CDR2 as YNNKEL (reference sequence). This CDR3 is built from 12 residues. This chain's CDR3 is CASSQAGSPQFF. In DNA form, the CDR3 reads TGTGCCAGCAGCCAGGCAGGGTCCCCCCAGTTCTTC.

This chain joins TRBV13 and TRBJ1-4; TRBD1 matches 8 bases. CDR1 is PRHDT, CDR2 FYEKMQ, per germline (reference sequence). The CDR3 is 15 amino acids. V gave up 4 bases and J gave up 4 bases; unmatched junction bases: 5. CDR3 sequence reads: CASSSPTGDNEKLFF. The CDR3 nucleotides read TGTGCCAGCAGCTCACCGACAGGGGATAATGAAAAACTGTTTTTT.

The chain recombines TRBV6-2 or TRBV6-3 with TRBJ2-1; tentatively, D is TRBD2 (6 bases). CDR3 length: 21 residues. Per germline, CDR1 MNHEY and CDR2 SVGEGT. The V end lost 2 bases, the J end lost 0 bases, and 26 bases lay between the germline ends. The CDR3 reads CASSYNDLGSRSSGSYNEQFF. The CDR3 DNA follows: TGTGCCAGCAGTTACAATGATTTGGGCTCTCGGAGTAGCGGCTCCTACAATGAGCAGTTCTTC.

The rearrangement uses TRBV2 and TRBJ2-1; D is perhaps TRBD2 (5 bases). Germline V gene data show CDR1 as SNHLY and CDR2 as FYNNEI. CDR3 size: 14 residues. Trimming shortened V by 7 bases and J by 2 bases, and 12 bases separated the two germline ends. Written as DNA, the CDR3 is TGTGCCAGCATCGCGGGTCCCCCCTACAATGAGCAGTTCTTC. As protein: CASIAGPPYNEQFF.

The V call is TRBV14, the J call TRBJ1-1; 7 nucleotides align to TRBD1. The V gene's germline CDR1 is SGHDN and CDR2 FVKESK. The CDR3 spans 18 residues. V lost 1 base, J lost 4 bases, and 15 bases stayed unmatched. The CDR3 sequence is CASSQGARGMGFLTEAFF. DNA for the CDR3: TGTGCCAGCAGCCAAGGGGCCAGGGGGATGGGATTCCTCACTGAAGCTTTCTTT. Full variable domain (outside the CDR3, taken from reference TRBV14 and TRBJ1-1): EAGVTQFPSHSVIEKGQTVTLRCDPISGHDNLYWYRRVMGKEIKFLLHFVKESKQDESGMPNNRFLAERTGGTYSTLKVQPAELEDSGVYFCASSQGARGMGFLTEAFFGQGTRLTVV.

This chain connects TRBV7-9 to TRBJ2-3, with 7 bases identical to TRBD1. After removal of 5 bases from V and 9 bases from J, the junction contained 5 bases not matched to a gene. The CDR3 runs to 12 residues. The germline V gene has CDR1 SEHNR and CDR2 FQNEAQ (reference sequence). DNA of the CDR3: TGTGCCAGCAGCCCGACAGGGCGCACGCAGTATTTT. It codes for CASSPTGRTQYF.

This clone has more than one count but fewer than ten. The chain couples TRBV10-1 to TRBJ1-5; possibly TRBD1 for D (6 bases). Trimming pared 9 bases from V and 1 base from J, leaving 13 bases between. Germline CDR1 and CDR2: WNHNN and SYGVQD (reference sequence). CDR3 length: 14 residues. The DNA for the CDR3 is TGCGCCAGTTCCCCGGACAGCAGCAATCAGCCCCAGCATTTT. Translated: CASSPDSSNQPQHF.

The gene calls are TRBV19 and TRBJ2-6, with 7 bases matching TRBD1. Germline CDR1 is LNHDA and CDR2 is SQIVND (reference sequence). Trimming cost V 7 bases and J 2 bases; bases outside gene matches: 8. The CDR3 contains 16 residues. The CDR3 sequence is CASTFNTGAGANVLTF. Written as DNA, the CDR3 is TGTGCCAGTACCTTTAACACAGGGGCTGGGGCCAACGTCCTGACTTTC.

V is TRBV7-9 and J is TRBJ2-7; 7 positions match TRBD1. The CDR3 has 17 residues. Losses at the gene ends were 1 base for V and 5 bases for J; bases not matched to a gene: 14. Germline V gives CDR1 SEHNR, CDR2 FQNEAQ (reference sequence). Here the CDR3 reads CASSLGTMILTGDEQYF. CDR3 DNA sequence: TGTGCCAGCAGCTTAGGCACCATGATATTAACAGGGGACGAGCAGTACTTC.

This clone was observed once. The chain joins TRBV2 to TRBJ1-5; D is ambiguous. Trimming took off 2 bases at V and 7 bases at J, with 12 bases between the two ends. In germline, CDR1 is SNHLY, CDR2 FYNNEI. The CDR3 spans 14 residues. CDR3 region: CASSESWLGQPQHF. As DNA, the CDR3 is TGTGCCAGCAGTGAATCGTGGTTGGGCCAGCCCCAGCATTTT.

The chain carries TRBV7-3 and TRBJ1-1; tentative D call: TRBD1 (6 bases). Germline values: CDR1 SGHTA, CDR2 FQGTGA. Trimming stripped 5 bases from V and 6 bases from J, with 13 bases between. This CDR3 spans 13 amino acids. In DNA, the CDR3 is TGTGCCAGCAGCGGACGGGGGGGCGCTGAAGCTTTCTTT. Amino acid sequence: CASSGRGGAEAFF.

The V and J genes are TRBV5-4 and TRBJ2-5; D might be TRBD1 (5 bases). V lost 0 bases to trimming and J lost 1 base, with 10 bases between them. Germline lookup yields CDR1 SGHNT and CDR2 YYREEE (reference sequence). This CDR3 comprises 15 residues. The CDR3 is CASSLESTVQETQYF. Written as DNA, the CDR3 is TGTGCCAGCAGCTTGGAGTCGACAGTCCAAGAGACCCAGTACTTC.

This chain links TRBV7-3 with TRBJ1-1; tentatively, D is TRBD1 (5 bases). Per germline, CDR1 SGHTA and CDR2 FQGTGA. V lost 1 base, J lost 2 bases, and 8 bases lay in between. This CDR3 is built from 14 residues. The CDR3 region is CASSLIGGNTEAFF. The CDR3 bases are TGTGCCAGCAGCTTAATCGGGGGAAACACTGAAGCTTTCTTT. Full variable domain (missing parts from reference TRBV7-3 and TRBJ1-1): GAGVSQTPSNKVTEKGKYVELRCDPISGHTALYWYRQSLGQGPEFLIYFQGTGAADDSGLPNDRFFAVRPEGSVSTLKIQRTERGDSAVYLCASSLIGGNTEAFFGQGTRLTVV.

The CDR3 sequence: CASSLASGANTGELFF. The CDR3 coding sequence is TGCGCCAGCAGCTTGGCCTCAGGGGCGAACACCGGGGAGCTGTTTTTT. V usage is TRBV5-1 and J usage is TRBJ2-2; perhaps TRBD1 as D (6 bases). The V gene lost 0 bases and the J gene lost 0 bases, with 9 bases spanning the gap. Germline lookup yields CDR1 SGHRS and CDR2 YFSETQ. The CDR3 covers 16 residues. Looking up the rest from reference TRBV5-1 and TRBJ2-2 gives the full variable domain: KAGVTQTPRYLIKTRGQQVTLSCSPISGHRSVSWYQQTPGQGLQFLFEYFSETQRNKGNFPGRFSGRQFSNSRSEMNVSTLELGDSALYLCASSLASGANTGELFFGEGSRLTVL.

Only a few counts were recorded for this clone. The chain has TRBV5-5 and TRBJ2-1, with 9 nucleotides matching TRBD2. Germline CDR1 and CDR2: SGHKS and YYEKEE (reference sequence). The V and J ends lost 5 bases and 3 bases, in that order; junction bases with no gene match: 6. This CDR3 region has 15 residues. CDR3 amino acids: CASSLTSGIYNEQFF. CDR3 sequence (DNA): TGTGCCAGCAGTTTGACTAGCGGAATCTACAATGAGCAGTTCTTC.

The chain uses TRBV6-2 or TRBV6-3 and TRBJ1-1; weak D call: TRBD1 (6 bases). This CDR3 has 14 residues. Germline CDR1 reads MNHEY; CDR2 reads SVGEGT. Trimming took off 2 bases at V and 3 bases at J, with 10 bases between the two ends. In nucleotides, the CDR3 is TGTGCCAGCAGTTACCAGGGGATAGACACTGAAGCTTTCTTT. Residues: CASSYQGIDTEAFF.